One sample yielded the 20 T cell receptor beta chains listed below, sequenced in a study of blood T cell repertoires in COVID-19. The method was immunoSEQ multiplex PCR; TCRdb's version includes in-frame clones alone and lacks a portion of them. Of about 150,000 clones listed, 87% are singletons. Material for sequencing was peripheral blood. The source of these receptors is an older woman with active or convalescent COVID-19.

The CDR3 protein is CASSALTGNSYEQYF. In DNA form, the CDR3 reads TGCGCCAGCAGCGCCTTGACAGGAAACTCCTACGAGCAGTACTTC. The V and J genes are TRBV5-1 and TRBJ2-7; perhaps TRBD1 as D (6 bases). V dropped 4 bases and J dropped 0 bases, with 14 bases sitting between them. This CDR3 contains 15 residues. Germline assignment: CDR1 SGHRS and CDR2 YFSETQ.

This clone was seen a handful of times. This chain joins TRBV30 and TRBJ1-2; 8 bases are a match to TRBD1. After removal of 8 bases from V and 4 bases from J, the junction contained 9 bases not matched to a gene. Germline CDR1 is GTSNPN and CDR2 is SVGIG (reference sequence). CDR3 length equals 13 residues. The CDR3 DNA sequence: TGTGCCGGACAGGGAGAAAATTCCTATGGCTACACCTTC. Protein: CAGQGENSYGYTF.

The rearrangement links TRBV19 to TRBJ1-2; 7 positions agree with TRBD1. The V segment lost 6 bases and the J segment 3 bases; nucleotides outside the gene matches: 13. CDR1 and CDR2 from the germline V gene are LNHDA and SQIVND (reference sequence). The CDR3 spans 16 residues. This CDR3 is CASSPTGTVFYYGYTF. CDR3 DNA: TGTGCCAGTAGCCCAACCGGGACAGTCTTTTACTATGGCTACACCTTC.

The rearrangement links TRBV5-4 to TRBJ2-3, with D perhaps TRBD1 (5 bases). Per germline, CDR1 SGHNT and CDR2 YYREEE (reference sequence). V shed 2 bases and J shed 3 bases, with 13 bases lying between them. The length of the CDR3 is 15 residues. The CDR3 bases are TGTGCCAGCAGCTTTTTTACAGGAGAAACAGATACGCAGTATTTT. Translation: CASSFFTGETDTQYF.

The V call is TRBV6-1, the J call TRBJ2-5, with TRBD1 matching over 10 bases. Per the germline V gene, CDR1 is MNHNS and CDR2 is SASEGT. The CDR3 has 14 amino acids. V lost 1 base and J lost 5; bases outside the gene matches: 1. This chain's CDR3 is CASSEGQGAETQYF. CDR3 nucleotides: TGTGCCAGCAGTGAAGGACAGGGGGCGGAGACCCAGTACTTC.

The J gene is TRBJ1-5, the V gene TRBV2; perhaps TRBD1 as D (6 bases). CDR3 size: 14 residues. From germline, CDR1 is SNHLY and CDR2 FYNNEI. The V end lost 8 bases, the J end lost 4 bases, and 15 bases lay between the germline ends. This chain's CDR3 is CASSWGGPNQPQHF. DNA for the CDR3: TGTGCCAGCTCCTGGGGGGGGCCTAATCAGCCCCAGCATTTT.

CDR3 nucleotide sequence: TGTGCCAGCAGTTTAGAGAGATCGAACACCGGGGAGCTGTTTTTT. It specifies CASSLERSNTGELFF. This chain connects TRBV2 to TRBJ2-2; no clear D. Germline CDR1 is SNHLY and CDR2 is FYNNEI. The CDR3 is 15 amino acids. Trimming shortened V by 5 bases and J by 0 bases, and 10 bases separated the two germline ends.

The chain has TRBV9 and TRBJ2-7, with 9 positions matching TRBD1. Germline V gives CDR1 SGDLS, CDR2 YYNGEE. Trimming cost V 0 bases and J 7 bases; bases outside gene matches: 5. The CDR3 runs to 14 residues. The CDR3 DNA reads as TGTGCCAGCAGCGTAGAACAGGGGGCGCGGGAGCAGTACTTC. Encoded protein: CASSVEQGAREQYF.

The chain is built from TRBV11-3 and TRBJ1-3; D unresolved. Trimming cost V 5 bases and J 0 bases, with 14 bases left between them. CDR3 length equals 16 residues. Germline loops: CDR1 SGHNT, CDR2 YENEEA. This CDR3 is CASSVRESLSGNTIYF. The CDR3 DNA reads TGTGCCAGCAGCGTGAGAGAGTCCCTCTCTGGAAACACCATATATTTT.

This clone was found once. The J gene is TRBJ2-2, the V gene TRBV6-2 or TRBV6-3; TRBD2 matches at 11 bases. Per germline, CDR1 MNHEY and CDR2 SVGEGT. The J segment lost 4 bases and the V segment lost 0 bases, leaving 13 bases of the junction unmatched. The CDR3 is 20 residues long. The CDR3 reads CASSYSSIAGGFGRTGELFF. The DNA for the CDR3 is TGTGCCAGCAGTTACTCGAGCATAGCGGGGGGGTTCGGCCGCACCGGGGAGCTGTTTTTT.

The chain uses TRBV18 and TRBJ1-3; TRBD1 aligns across 8 bases. The CDR3 has 15 residues. CDR1 and CDR2 (germline): KGHSH, LQKENI. The V gene end was trimmed by 5 bases and the J gene end by 0 bases; junction bases not matched to a gene: 3. CDR3 protein: CASSNQGASGNTIYF. The CDR3 region has the DNA TGTGCCAGCTCAAATCAGGGGGCCTCTGGAAACACCATATATTTT. Complete variable domain (other parts from reference TRBV18 and TRBJ1-3): NAGVMQNPRHLVRRRGQEARLRCSPMKGHSHVYWYRQLPEEGLKFMVYLQKENIIDESGMPKERFSAEFPKEGPSILRIQQVVRGDSAAYFCASSNQGASGNTIYFGEGSWLTVV.

The chain employs TRBV6-5 and TRBJ2-7, with D tentatively TRBD1 (5 bases). The CDR3 contains 13 residues. Trimming took off 6 bases at V and 3 bases at J, with 12 bases between the two ends. The germline gives CDR1 MNHEY, CDR2 SVGAGI. CDR3 sequence: CASRRETDYEQYF. The CDR3 nucleotides are TGTGCCAGCAGAAGAGAGACAGACTACGAGCAGTACTTC.

The CDR3 bases are TGTGCCAGTAGAGGAGGTTGGGAGGGTCAAGAGACCCAGTACTTC. Its translation is CASRGGWEGQETQYF. V and J are TRBV19 and TRBJ2-5; the match to TRBD2 covers 7 bases. The CDR3 spans 15 residues. Germline V lookup: CDR1 LNHDA, CDR2 SQIVND (reference sequence). J lost 2 bases, V lost 6 bases, and 9 bases had no gene match.

The J gene is TRBJ2-2, the V gene TRBV4-3, with 8 nucleotides matching TRBD2. This CDR3 has 18 residues. The V gene's germline CDR1 is LGHNA and CDR2 YSLEER. With V trimmed by 0 bases and J by 6 bases, 12 bases remained unmatched. The DNA for the CDR3 is TGCGCCAGCAGCCAAGATCTTCCGGGACTAGAGGAGCCCGGGGAGCTGTTTTTT. Protein sequence: CASSQDLPGLEEPGELFF.

The gene calls are TRBV2 and TRBJ1-6; D gene ambiguous. Germline assignment: CDR1 SNHLY and CDR2 FYNNEI. V lost 1 base, J lost 7 bases, and 8 bases lay in between. The CDR3 is 14 amino acids. The CDR3 loop is CASSEDLVNSPLHF. The DNA of the CDR3 is TGTGCCAGCAGTGAAGACCTAGTCAATTCACCCCTCCACTTT. The full variable domain, with the rest looked up from reference TRBV2 and TRBJ1-6, is EPEVTQTPSHQVTQMGQEVILRCVPISNHLYFYWYRQILGQKVEFLVSFYNNEISEKSEIFDDQFSVERPDGSNFTLKIRSTKLEDSAMYFCASSEDLVNSPLHFGNGTRLTVT.

The chain is built from TRBV7-9 and TRBJ1-3, with D unclear. Germline V gene lookup returns CDR1 SEHNR and CDR2 FQNEAQ (reference sequence). The length of the CDR3 is 15 residues. Trimming took 1 base from V and 0 from J, leaving 7 bases between them. In DNA, the CDR3 is TGTGCCAGCAGCTTAGTCGAGAACTCTGGAAACACCATATATTTT. Protein: CASSLVENSGNTIYF.

Worth noting for this clone: The sample contains more than one DNA sequence encoding this CDR3. This chain joins TRBV5-1 and TRBJ1-1, with 7 bases identical to TRBD1. The CDR3 has 15 amino acids. Germline values: CDR1 SGHRS, CDR2 YFSETQ. Trimming removed 0 bases from V and 1 base from J; junction bases left unmatched: 3. The CDR3, as DNA: TGCGCCAGCAGCTTGGTTCAGGGGGGGAACACTGAAGCTTTCTTT. Its protein product is CASSLVQGGNTEAFF.

This chain uses TRBV27 with TRBJ2-1, with 14 nucleotides matching TRBD2. V shed 7 bases and J 0 bases; nucleotides not matched to a gene: 5. The CDR3 length is 17 residues. Per germline, CDR1 MNHEY and CDR2 SMNVEV (reference sequence). CDR3 bases: TGTGCCAGCACGGGGACTAGCGGGGGTTCCTCCTACAATGAGCAGTTCTTC. Residues: CASTGTSGGSSYNEQFF.

A remark on this clone: This sample includes further DNA sequences coding for the same CDR3. V gene TRBV4-3 combines with J gene TRBJ1-1, with D maybe TRBD1 (6 bases). Germline V gives CDR1 LGHNA, CDR2 YSLEER. Trimming took off 1 base at V and 4 bases at J, with 16 bases between the two ends. The CDR3 sequence is 16 residues long. DNA of the CDR3: TGCGCCAGCAGCCAAGGGGCAGGGGTAAGAGCCACTGAAGCTTTCTTT. It encodes CASSQGAGVRATEAFF.

V usage is TRBV19 and J usage is TRBJ1-5; possibly TRBD1 for D (5 bases). Looked up from germline, CDR1 is LNHDA and CDR2 is SQIVND (reference sequence). The CDR3 sequence is 15 residues long. V was pared by 5 bases and J by 6 bases, with 17 bases between. The CDR3 protein is CASSETGWSIQPQHF. The CDR3 nucleotides read TGTGCCAGTAGTGAAACAGGTTGGAGTATTCAGCCCCAGCATTTT.